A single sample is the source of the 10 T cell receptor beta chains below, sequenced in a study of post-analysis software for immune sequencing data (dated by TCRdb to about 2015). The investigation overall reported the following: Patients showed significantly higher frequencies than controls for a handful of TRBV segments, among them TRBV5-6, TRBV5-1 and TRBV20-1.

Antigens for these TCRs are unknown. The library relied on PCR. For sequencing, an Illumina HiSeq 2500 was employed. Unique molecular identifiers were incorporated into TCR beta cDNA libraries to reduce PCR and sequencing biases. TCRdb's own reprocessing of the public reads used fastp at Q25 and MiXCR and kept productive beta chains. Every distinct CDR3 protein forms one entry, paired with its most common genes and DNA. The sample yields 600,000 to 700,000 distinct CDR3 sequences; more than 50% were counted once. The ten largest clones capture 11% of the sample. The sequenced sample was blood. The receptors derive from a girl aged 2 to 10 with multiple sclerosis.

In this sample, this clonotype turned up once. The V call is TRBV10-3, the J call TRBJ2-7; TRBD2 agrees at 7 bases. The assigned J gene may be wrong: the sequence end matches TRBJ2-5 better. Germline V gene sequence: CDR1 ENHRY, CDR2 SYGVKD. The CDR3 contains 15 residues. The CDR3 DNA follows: TGTGCCATCAGTCGGGCGGGAGTAGGGAAAGAGACCCAGTACTTC. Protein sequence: CAISRAGVGKETQYF.

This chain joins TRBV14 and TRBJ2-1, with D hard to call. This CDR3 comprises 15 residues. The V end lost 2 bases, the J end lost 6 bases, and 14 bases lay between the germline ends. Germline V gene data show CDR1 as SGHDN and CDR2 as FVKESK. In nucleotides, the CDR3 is TGTGCCAGCAGCCAAAGGGCCGGGCCCATCAATGAGCAGTTCTTC. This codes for CASSQRAGPINEQFF.

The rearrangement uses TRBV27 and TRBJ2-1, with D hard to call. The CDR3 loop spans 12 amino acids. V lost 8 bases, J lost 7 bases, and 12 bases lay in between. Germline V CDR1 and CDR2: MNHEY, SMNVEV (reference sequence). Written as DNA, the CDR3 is TGTGCCAGCGTCAAAGGCTTGAATGAGCAGTTCTTC. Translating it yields CASVKGLNEQFF.

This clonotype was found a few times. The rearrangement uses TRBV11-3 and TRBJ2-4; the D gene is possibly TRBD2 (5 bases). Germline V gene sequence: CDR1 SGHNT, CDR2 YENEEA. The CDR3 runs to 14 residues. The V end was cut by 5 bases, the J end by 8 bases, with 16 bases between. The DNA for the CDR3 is TGTGCCAGCAGCCGACCTCCCCAGGAGGACATTCAGTACTTC. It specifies CASSRPPQEDIQYF.

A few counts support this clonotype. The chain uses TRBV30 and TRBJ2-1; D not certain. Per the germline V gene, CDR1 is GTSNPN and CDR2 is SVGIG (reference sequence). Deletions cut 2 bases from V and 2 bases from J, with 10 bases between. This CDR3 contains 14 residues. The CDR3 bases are TGTGCCTGGAGTACTCCAAACGCCTACAATGAGCAGTTCTTC. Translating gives CAWSTPNAYNEQFF.

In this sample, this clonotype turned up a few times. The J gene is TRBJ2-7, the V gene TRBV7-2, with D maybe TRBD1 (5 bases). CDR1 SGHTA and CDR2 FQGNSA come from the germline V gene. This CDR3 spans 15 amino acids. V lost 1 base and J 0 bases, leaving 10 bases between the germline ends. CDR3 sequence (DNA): TGTGCCAGCAGCTTAGAGTGGGGCAGCTCCTACGAGCAGTACTTC. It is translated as CASSLEWGSSYEQYF.

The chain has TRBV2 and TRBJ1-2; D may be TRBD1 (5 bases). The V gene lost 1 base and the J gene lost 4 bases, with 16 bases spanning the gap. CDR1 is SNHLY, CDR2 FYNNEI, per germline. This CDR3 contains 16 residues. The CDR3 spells CASSEGAPGTAYGYTF. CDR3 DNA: TGTGCCAGCAGTGAAGGGGCCCCTGGGACGGCCTATGGCTACACCTTC.

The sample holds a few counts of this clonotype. CDR3: CASSVEVFSYEQYF. The DNA of the CDR3 is TGTGCCAGCAGCGTAGAAGTCTTCTCCTACGAGCAGTACTTC. This chain connects TRBV9 to TRBJ2-7; D not resolved. The V gene's germline CDR1 is SGDLS and CDR2 YYNGEE. Trimming pared 0 bases from V and 0 bases from J, leaving 7 bases between. The CDR3 covers 14 residues. Supplemented by reference TRBV9 and TRBJ2-7, the full variable domain reads DSGVTQTPKHLITATGQRVTLRCSPRSGDLSVYWYQQSLDQGLQFLIQYYNGEERAKGNILERFSAQQFPDLHSELNLSSLELGDSALYFCASSVEVFSYEQYFGPGTRLTVT.

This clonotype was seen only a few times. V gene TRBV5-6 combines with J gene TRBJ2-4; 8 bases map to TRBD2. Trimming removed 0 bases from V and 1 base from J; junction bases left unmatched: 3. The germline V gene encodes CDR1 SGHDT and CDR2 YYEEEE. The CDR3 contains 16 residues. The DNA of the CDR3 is TGTGCCAGCAGCTTGGCCGGGAGGGGGGCCAAAAACATTCAGTACTTC. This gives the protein CASSLAGRGAKNIQYF.

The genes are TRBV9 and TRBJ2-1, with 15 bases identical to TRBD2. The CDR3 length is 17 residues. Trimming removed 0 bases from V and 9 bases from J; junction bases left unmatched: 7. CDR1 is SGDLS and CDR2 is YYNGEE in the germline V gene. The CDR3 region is CASSVAPGLAGGGEQFF. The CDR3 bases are TGTGCCAGCAGCGTAGCCCCGGGACTAGCGGGAGGAGGTGAGCAGTTCTTC.